One and the same sample provided the 25 T cell receptor beta chains below, sequenced in a study of shared clonotypes between healthy human individuals. Libraries were prepared by immunoSEQ multiplex PCR; TCRdb keeps only in-frame clonotypes and omits some of them. The sample shows roughly 2,000,000 clones, roughly 95% of them seen only once. Naive CD8 cells lacked CD45RO, underwent positive selection for CCR7 and left out terminally differentiated effector memory CD45RA+ cells. Sequencing was carried out using naive CD8+ T cells sorted from blood. The receptors here all came from a man between 18 and 29 years old in good health.

This clone was observed a single time. The V call is TRBV7-9, the J call TRBJ1-5; the match to TRBD1 covers 7 bases. Trimming at V came to 4 bases and at J to 3 bases, leaving 3 bases not matched to a gene. The CDR3 sequence is 14 residues long. Looked up from germline, CDR1 is SEHNR and CDR2 is FQNEAQ (reference sequence). CDR3: CASSSQGPNQPQHF. CDR3 DNA sequence: TGTGCCAGCAGCTCACAGGGGCCCAATCAGCCCCAGCATTTT. Looking up the rest from reference TRBV7-9 and TRBJ1-5 gives the full variable domain: DTGVSQNPRHKITKRGQNVTFRCDPISEHNRLYWYRQTLGQGPEFLTYFQNEAQLEKSRLLSDRFSAERPKGSFSTLEIQRTEQGDSAMYLCASSSQGPNQPQHFGDGTRLSIL.

The J gene is TRBJ2-2, the V gene TRBV19, with TRBD2 matching over 11 bases. CDR3 length: 16 residues. Trimming took 3 bases from V and 2 from J; bases not matched to a gene: 2. Germline V CDR1 and CDR2: LNHDA, SQIVND (reference sequence). The CDR3 region has the DNA TGTGCCAGTAGTATCGGGACTAGCGGAAACACCGGGGAGCTGTTTTTT. It encodes CASSIGTSGNTGELFF.

In its sample, this clone was seen once. This chain uses TRBV7-9 with TRBJ1-1, with a weak D call TRBD1 (5 bases). The CDR3 extends over 15 amino acids. Trimming left V 1 base short and J 0 bases short, with 9 bases between. Germline V gene data show CDR1 as SEHNR and CDR2 as FQNEAQ (reference sequence). CDR3 sequence: CASSLGEGLNTEAFF. DNA of the CDR3: TGTGCCAGCAGCTTAGGCGAGGGGTTGAACACTGAAGCTTTCTTT.

The chain joins TRBV5-1 to TRBJ2-7; D gene unclear. Trimming removed 9 bases from V and 0 bases from J, with 13 bases in between. This CDR3 region has 13 residues. Per germline, CDR1 SGHRS and CDR2 YFSETQ. The chain's CDR3 is CATGERPSYEQYF. CDR3 bases: TGCGCCACTGGGGAAAGACCCTCCTACGAGCAGTACTTC.

On this clone itself: The same CDR3 is also encoded by other DNA sequences in this sample. The V and J genes are TRBV7-9 and TRBJ2-1; D is perhaps TRBD1 (5 bases). Germline V CDR1 and CDR2: SEHNR, FQNEAQ (reference sequence). This CDR3 spans 14 amino acids. Trimming left V 5 bases short and J 0 bases short, with 8 bases between. CDR3 bases: TGTGCCAGCAGCCCCGACAGCTCCTACAATGAGCAGTTCTTC. Translating gives CASSPDSSYNEQFF.

V gene TRBV4-1 combines with J gene TRBJ1-5; weak D call: TRBD1 (5 bases). Germline-derived CDR1 and CDR2 are MGHRA and YSYEKL. This CDR3 spans 14 amino acids. V lost 4 bases, J lost 4 bases, and 11 bases lay in between. For the CDR3, the DNA is TGCGCCAGCAGCCGGAACAGGTTAAATCAGCCCCAGCATTTT. Protein product: CASSRNRLNQPQHF.

The chain uses TRBV27 and TRBJ2-1; tentative D call: TRBD2 (7 bases). V lost 7 bases to trimming and J lost 6 bases, with 22 bases between them. The CDR3 totals 16 residues. CDR1 is MNHEY, CDR2 SMNVEV, per germline (reference sequence). This CDR3 is CASTLGVTGGFNEQFF. CDR3 DNA sequence: TGTGCCAGCACCCTAGGTGTCACGGGGGGCTTCAATGAGCAGTTCTTC.

The CDR3 loop is CASSPGVSSGNTIYF. The CDR3 region has the DNA TGTGCCAGCAGCCCAGGGGTGAGCTCTGGAAACACCATATATTTT. The V call is TRBV7-8, the J call TRBJ1-3; weak D call: TRBD1 (6 bases). The CDR3 is 15 amino acids. The germline CDR1 and CDR2 sequences are SGHVS and FQNEAQ. Trimming took off 5 bases at V and 0 bases at J, with 11 bases between the two ends.

The chain carries TRBV7-9 and TRBJ2-7; 9 bases map to TRBD1. The germline V gene has CDR1 SEHNR and CDR2 FQNEAQ (reference sequence). The CDR3 is 15 residues long. The V segment lost 4 bases and the J segment 2 bases; nucleotides outside the gene matches: 6. In nucleotides, the CDR3 is TGTGCCAGCAGCTCTGGGACAGGGAGGCCCTACGAGCAGTACTTC. Translation: CASSSGTGRPYEQYF.

This rearrangement joins TRBV2 to TRBJ1-4; D is perhaps TRBD1 (6 bases). The germline V gene has CDR1 SNHLY and CDR2 FYNNEI. This CDR3 spans 15 amino acids. Between the trimmed V and J ends, which lost 4 bases and 6 bases, there was a span of 15 bases. The CDR3 spells CASSARYRVDEKLFF. In DNA form, the CDR3 reads TGTGCCAGCAGTGCTAGGTACAGGGTTGATGAAAAACTGTTTTTT.

This clone was found once. This chain links TRBV5-6 with TRBJ2-7; D perhaps matches TRBD1 (5 bases). Germline V gene data show CDR1 as SGHDT and CDR2 as YYEEEE. V shed 2 bases and J shed 6 bases, with 12 bases lying between them. This CDR3 spans 13 amino acids. The CDR3 nucleotides read TGTGCCAGCAGCTTCGATCAGGGCCTCGAGCAGTACTTC. It codes for CASSFDQGLEQYF.

V and J are TRBV7-9 and TRBJ2-2; no clear D gene. Trimming stripped 6 bases from V and 6 bases from J, with 11 bases between. Germline V gives CDR1 SEHNR, CDR2 FQNEAQ (reference sequence). The CDR3 extends over 13 amino acids. The CDR3 DNA sequence: TGTGCCAGCAGTATAATAGGTCCCGGGGAGCTGTTTTTT. Its protein is CASSIIGPGELFF.

This chain uses TRBV28 with TRBJ2-6, with D perhaps TRBD1 (5 bases). This CDR3 is 17 amino acids long. Looked up from germline, CDR1 is MDHEN and CDR2 is SYDVKM. V shed 2 bases and J shed 0 bases, with 11 bases lying between them. The CDR3 nucleotides are TGTGCCAGCAGTTTAGACAGAGATTTCTCTGGGGCCAACGTCCTGACTTTC. Translating gives CASSLDRDFSGANVLTF. Drawing the rest from reference TRBV28 and TRBJ2-6, the complete variable domain is DVKVTQSSRYLVKRTGEKVFLECVQDMDHENMFWYRQDPGLGLRLIYFSYDVKMKEKGDIPEGYSVSREKKERFSLILESASTNQTSMYLCASSLDRDFSGANVLTFGAGSRLTVL.

V is TRBV27 and J is TRBJ2-5, with TRBD1 matching 9 bases. V was clipped by 2 bases and J by 5 bases; unmatched bases: 6. The germline gives CDR1 MNHEY, CDR2 SMNVEV (reference sequence). This CDR3 contains 15 residues. CDR3 sequence (DNA): TGTGCCAGCAGTTTAATAGGACAGGGGATGGAGACCCAGTACTTC. Its protein is CASSLIGQGMETQYF.

The rearrangement joins TRBV7-9 to TRBJ2-2, with D perhaps matching TRBD1 (5 bases). The germline V and J ends were trimmed by 1 base and 2 bases, with 17 bases remaining between them. The CDR3 is 18 residues long. Per germline, CDR1 SEHNR and CDR2 FQNEAQ (reference sequence). The CDR3 DNA follows: TGTGCCAGCAGCTTAGACGATTTGGGCAGGGTTAACACCGGGGAGCTGTTTTTT. Protein product: CASSLDDLGRVNTGELFF.

V gene TRBV2 combines with J gene TRBJ2-1, with TRBD1 matching over 8 bases. The CDR3 is made up of 13 amino acids. V shed 3 bases and J 10 bases; nucleotides not matched to a gene: 5. Germline V gene lookup returns CDR1 SNHLY and CDR2 FYNNEI. The CDR3 DNA reads TGTGCCAGCAGTGACGGGACAGGCAGAGAGCAGTTCTTC. This codes for CASSDGTGREQFF.

The chain combines TRBV7-2 with TRBJ1-1, with 7 positions matching TRBD1. Losses at the gene ends were 5 bases for V and 5 bases for J; bases not matched to a gene: 11. The CDR3 runs to 15 residues. Germline-derived CDR1 and CDR2 are SGHTA and FQGNSA. As DNA, the CDR3 is TGTGCCAGCAGCCTTGAAGGGACAGCGTATACTGAAGCTTTCTTT. Translation gives CASSLEGTAYTEAFF.

The rearrangement uses TRBV6-1 and TRBJ2-5; the match to TRBD2 covers 9 bases. Germline V gene sequence: CDR1 MNHNS, CDR2 SASEGT. Germline trimming cut 2 bases from V and 4 bases from J; bases unmatched to any gene: 8. The CDR3 runs to 16 residues. The CDR3 protein is CASSESPGLASETQYF. The CDR3, as DNA: TGTGCCAGCAGTGAATCTCCGGGACTAGCCTCAGAGACCCAGTACTTC.

This clone showed up just once. V and J are TRBV7-8 and TRBJ1-1; no reliable D call. This CDR3 is built from 14 residues. The germline CDR1 and CDR2 sequences are SGHVS and FQNEAQ. The V gene lost 3 bases and the J gene lost 5 bases, with 13 bases spanning the gap. The CDR3 coding sequence is TGTGCCAGCAGCTTTTCAGAAGGCTTAACTGAAGCTTTCTTT. This translates into CASSFSEGLTEAFF.

The chain is built from TRBV13 and TRBJ2-6; 9 nucleotides align to TRBD2. With 5 bases clipped from V and 2 bases from J, the junction kept 10 bases outside the gene matches. There are 18 residues in the CDR3. Looked up from germline, CDR1 is PRHDT and CDR2 is FYEKMQ (reference sequence). In nucleotides, the CDR3 is TGTGCCAGCAGCCCCTGGGGTAGCGGGGGTACTGGGGCCAACGTCCTGACTTTC. Encoded protein: CASSPWGSGGTGANVLTF.

This chain links TRBV27 with TRBJ2-3, with no clear D. Germline V CDR1 and CDR2: MNHEY, SMNVEV (reference sequence). The CDR3 loop spans 14 amino acids. Trimming removed 4 bases at V and 6 bases at J, with 14 bases between. The CDR3 nucleotides are TGTGCCAGCAGTTCCCGTTCGAGCGAGGATACGCAGTATTTT. Its translation: CASSSRSSEDTQYF.

The chain uses TRBV5-6 and TRBJ2-7; 7 nucleotides align to TRBD2. V was clipped by 4 bases and J by 0 bases; unmatched bases: 4. The CDR3 covers 14 residues. The germline gives CDR1 SGHDT, CDR2 YYEEEE. The CDR3 loop reads CASSPERDSYEQYF. The CDR3 DNA sequence: TGTGCCAGCAGCCCCGAGCGGGACTCCTACGAGCAGTACTTC.

The chain has TRBV6-5 and TRBJ1-1; tentative D call: TRBD1 (5 bases). The CDR3 consists of 14 residues. Germline CDR1 and CDR2: MNHEY and SVGAGI. Trimming pared 6 bases from V and 2 bases from J, leaving 13 bases between. This CDR3 is CASSLQTANTEAFF. CDR3 nucleotides: TGTGCCAGCAGCCTCCAGACAGCTAACACTGAAGCTTTCTTT.

The gene calls are TRBV6-5 and TRBJ2-1; D gene ambiguous. Trimming removed 5 bases from V and 10 bases from J, with 3 bases in between. The CDR3 is 9 residues long. CDR1 MNHEY and CDR2 SVGAGI come from the germline V gene. CDR3 in amino acids: CASSPEQFF. In DNA form, the CDR3 reads TGTGCCAGCAGTCCCGAGCAGTTCTTC.

This clone was observed a single time. The rearrangement links TRBV7-9 to TRBJ2-4, with TRBD2 matching over 8 bases. This CDR3 is built from 17 residues. The germline CDR1 and CDR2 sequences are SEHNR and FQNEAQ (reference sequence). The V gene end was trimmed by 1 base and the J gene end by 7 bases; junction bases not matched to a gene: 12. CDR3 nucleotides: TGTGCCAGCAGCTTAGGGACGCCGGGACTAGAAGTTAACATTCAGTACTTC. This encodes CASSLGTPGLEVNIQYF.